A selection of T cell receptor beta chains follows, all from one sample in a study of ipilimumab plus nivolumab after autologous stem cell transplantation. TCRdb keeps only in-frame clones here, not all; method: immunoSEQ multiplex PCR. The sample contains some 45,000 clones, nearly 90% of which appear only once. This specimen consisted of PBMCs, obtained in a trial of ipilimumab plus nivolumab as post-transplant consolidation. The receptors originated from a male donor with multiple myeloma. Both conserved end residues are part of each CDR3. The D gene is left open where the match is weak. Size values are once, few and many counts, or a class for expanded clones, and some rows have none.

J gene,D gene,V gene,clone size,CDR3 DNA,CDR3 protein
TRBJ2-3,TRBD2,TRBV4-2,.,TGTGCCAGCAGCCTCACTAGCGGGGGATCTTCAGATACGCAGTATTTT,CASSLTSGGSSDTQYF
TRBJ1-2,.,TRBV19,few,TGTGCCAGTAGCGGGACTCCGGCTGATGGCTACACCTTC,CASSGTPADGYTF
TRBJ2-1,TRBD2,TRBV5-1,.,TGCGCCAGCAGCTTGGGACTAGCGTACTCCTACAATGAGCAGTTCTTC,CASSLGLAYSYNEQFF
TRBJ2-7,TRBD1,TRBV9,.,TGTGCCAGCAGCGTAGGTGGGACAGGGGGCCGCGAGCAGTACTTC,CASSVGGTGGREQYF
TRBJ2-5,TRBD1,TRBV20-1,.,TGCAGTGCTGTACAGGGGGAGACCCAGTACTTC,CSAVQGETQYF
TRBJ1-5,.,TRBV6-5,few,TGTGCCAGCAGGCTGAGGGTTACTGGCAATCAGCCCCAGCATTTT,CASRLRVTGNQPQHF
TRBJ1-2,TRBD1,TRBV30,few,TGTGCCTGGAGTGTACCCCAGGGGGCGATTGGCTACACCTTC,CAWSVPQGAIGYTF
TRBJ1-1,.,TRBV27,.,TGTGCCAGCAGTTTTGGCGGGTTGAACACTGAAGCTTTCTTT,CASSFGGLNTEAFF
TRBJ1-1,.,TRBV19,.,TGTGCCAGTAGTATGGGCGGGCCCGACCCGGCTTTCTTT,CASSMGGPDPAFF
TRBJ2-1,TRBD2,TRBV11-3,.,TGTGCCAGCAGCCCTAGCGGAGATTACAATGAGCAGTTCTTC,CASSPSGDYNEQFF
TRBJ2-5,.,TRBV10-3,.,TGTGCCATCAGGCGGGACTTTCAAGGGACCCAGTACTTC,CAIRRDFQGTQYF